The 14 T cell receptor beta chains presented below share a single source sample, sequenced in a study of T-cell reconstitution after alpha-beta-depleted transplantation in children (dated by TCRdb to 2015 to 2016). Library preparation was by PCR. Sequencing took place on an Illumina HiSeq 2500. TCR libraries were prepared with molecular barcoding, using unique molecular identifiers to normalize TCRbeta repertoire quantification. TCRdb reanalyzed the raw reads on its own, using fastp at Q25 for trimming and MiXCR for clone calling, and kept in-frame beta chains. Here each entry gathers all rows of one CDR3 protein and keeps the most common genes and DNA. Present in this sample are more than 400,000 distinct CDR3 sequences, 43% of which were seen just once. Clones ranked in the top ten supply 25% to 30% of the sample. The sample's treatment or condition label, decoded: allogeneic hematopoietic cell transplantation with graft depleted of TCRalphabeta T cells and CD19 B cells.

The starting material was PBMCs, obtained before TCRalphabeta/CD19-depleted stem cell transplant. All receptors derive from a girl aged 2-10 years with aplastic anemia, due to receive a stem cell transplant.

Ten or more counts support this clonotype. The chain joins TRBV20-1 to TRBJ2-1; D unclear. Germline V CDR1 and CDR2: DFQATT, SNEGSKA (reference sequence). This CDR3 contains 13 residues. Trimming stripped 3 bases from V and 0 bases from J, with 6 bases between. CDR3 residues: CSASTYSYNEQFF. Written as DNA, the CDR3 is TGCAGTGCTAGTACATACTCCTACAATGAGCAGTTCTTC.

The CDR3 coding sequence is TGCAGTGCTCGCCGGGACAGGGGGGTTGGTACCTACGAGCAGTACTTC. Translation: CSARRDRGVGTYEQYF. The rearrangement uses TRBV20-1 and TRBJ2-7, with 11 bases identical to TRBD1. This CDR3 has 16 amino acids. V lost 5 bases, J lost 2 bases, and 11 bases stayed unmatched. Germline CDR1 and CDR2: DFQATT and SNEGSKA (reference sequence).

The CDR3 DNA reads as TGTGCCAGCAGCCTGGCGACTAGCGGGGGGGCGGAGACCCAGTACTTC. It encodes CASSLATSGGAETQYF. V gene TRBV5-6 combines with J gene TRBJ2-5, with 14 bases lining up with TRBD2. The CDR3 is 16 residues long. Looked up from germline, CDR1 is SGHDT and CDR2 is YYEEEE. The junction had 7 bases not matched to a gene; V was cut back by 4 bases and J by 5 bases.

Many counts were recorded for this clonotype. This sequence joins TRBV5-1 and TRBJ1-2; D remains ambiguous. V gave up 1 base and J gave up 1 base, with 5 bases separating them. The CDR3 has 13 residues. Germline CDR1 SGHRS, CDR2 YFSETQ. In DNA form, the CDR3 reads TGCGCCAGCAGCTTGCCGAGTAACTATGGCTACACCTTC. Residues: CASSLPSNYGYTF.

In this sample, this clonotype turned up many times. This chain joins TRBV9 and TRBJ2-7; 11 nucleotides match TRBD2. This CDR3 is 14 amino acids long. Germline-derived CDR1 and CDR2 are SGDLS and YYNGEE. Germline trimming cut 3 bases from V and 5 bases from J; bases unmatched to any gene: 4. CDR3 in amino acids: CASSGSGRAHEQYF. The DNA for the CDR3 is TGTGCCAGCAGCGGTAGCGGGAGGGCCCACGAGCAGTACTTC.

This chain uses TRBV2 with TRBJ1-3; D is possibly TRBD1 (5 bases). V lost 2 bases and J 2 bases, leaving 7 bases between the germline ends. CDR1 is SNHLY and CDR2 is FYNNEI in the germline V gene. The CDR3 sequence is 14 residues long. This CDR3 is CASSESGAGNTIYF. The CDR3 DNA sequence: TGTGCCAGCAGTGAATCGGGGGCTGGAAACACCATATATTTT.

This clonotype was seen more than once but under ten times. The V and J genes are TRBV15 and TRBJ2-5; D possibly matches TRBD1 or TRBD2 (5 bases each). Germline CDR1 and CDR2: LNHNV and YYDKDF (reference sequence). The CDR3 extends over 15 amino acids. V was trimmed by 0 bases and J by 4 bases, leaving 12 bases between them. The CDR3 sequence is CATSRDRGGGETQYF. As DNA, the CDR3 is TGTGCCACCAGCAGAGATCGTGGTGGGGGAGAGACCCAGTACTTC.

There are many counts of this clonotype. The chain joins TRBV12-3 or TRBV12-4 to TRBJ2-3; 8 nucleotides match TRBD2. This CDR3 is built from 17 residues. The ends lost 1 base at V and 2 bases at J; junction bases unmatched: 8. CDR3 protein: CASSLGSGRLVTDTQYF. CDR3 nucleotides: TGTGCCAGCAGTTTAGGAAGCGGGAGATTGGTCACAGATACGCAGTATTTT.

In its sample, this clonotype was seen many times. The junction shows a germline mismatch at one end, possibly a read error. V is TRBV5-1 and J is TRBJ2-7, with 9 bases matching TRBD1. The CDR3 contains 12 residues. Germline loops: CDR1 SGHRS, CDR2 YFSETQ. DNA for the CDR3: TGTGCCAGCAGTAGGGACAGGGACGAGCAGTACTTC. It translates to CASSRDRDEQYF. The full variable domain, with the rest looked up from reference TRBV5-1 and TRBJ2-7, is KAGVTQTPRYLIKTRGQQVTLSCSPISGHRSVSWYQQTPGQGLQFLFEYFSETQRNKGNFPGRFSGRQFSNSRSEMNVSTLELGDSALYLCASSRDRDEQYFGPGTRLTVT.

In this sample, this clonotype turned up many times. This sequence joins TRBV5-5 and TRBJ2-1, with 16 bases lining up with TRBD2. Germline trimming cut 4 bases from V and 4 bases from J; bases unmatched to any gene: 5. This CDR3 has 17 amino acids. Germline CDR1 is SGHKS and CDR2 is YYEKEE (reference sequence). The CDR3 coding sequence is TGTGCCAGCAGCCGGGGACTAGCGGGAGGGAGGTACAATGAGCAGTTCTTC. The encoded protein is CASSRGLAGGRYNEQFF.

The rearrangement joins TRBV6-1 to TRBJ2-2; perhaps D is TRBD1 or TRBD2 (5 bases each). V dropped 6 bases and J dropped 4 bases, with 15 bases sitting between them. The CDR3 runs to 15 residues. Germline V gene sequence: CDR1 MNHNS, CDR2 SASEGT. CDR3 protein: CASSSWAGSTGELFF. The CDR3 DNA reads TGTGCCAGCAGCTCCTGGGCAGGGAGCACCGGGGAGCTGTTTTTT.

The J gene is TRBJ2-7, the V gene TRBV20-1; 9 bases align to TRBD2. Germline lookup yields CDR1 DFQATT and CDR2 SNEGSKA (reference sequence). The CDR3 extends over 15 amino acids. J lost 4 bases, V lost 0 bases, and 7 bases had no gene match. This chain's CDR3 is CSARDSLAGYYEQYF. CDR3 bases: TGCAGTGCTAGAGATTCTCTAGCGGGATATTACGAGCAGTACTTC.

This clonotype occurred a few times. The chain carries TRBV29-1 and TRBJ1-2; no reliable D call. Germline V CDR1 and CDR2: SQVTM, ANQGSEA. CDR3 length equals 12 residues. V was trimmed by 3 bases and J by 1 base, leaving 6 bases between them. DNA of the CDR3: TGCAGCGTTGATATGAGTAACTATGGCTACACCTTC. Protein: CSVDMSNYGYTF.

The chain joins TRBV6-5 to TRBJ1-3; TRBD1 might be the D (5 bases). This CDR3 spans 14 amino acids. Trimming stripped 4 bases from V and 2 bases from J, with 9 bases between. Germline V lookup: CDR1 MNHEY, CDR2 SVGAGI. CDR3 residues: CASSFTDTGNTIYF. CDR3 DNA: TGTGCCAGCAGTTTTACGGACACTGGAAACACCATATATTTT.